The 19 T cell receptor beta chains given below trace back to one sample, sequenced in a study of response to subunit inactivated influenza vaccine. TCRdb reprocessed the RT-PCR reads with MiXCR, giving one entry per CDR3 protein. The repertoire holds more than 550,000 distinct CDR3 sequences, with roughly 12% as singletons. The sequenced sample was PBMCs from blood, obtained on the day of vaccination. The source of these receptors is a man in his fifties who received an inactivated influenza vaccine.

This clonotype showed up many times. The chain links TRBV24-1 to TRBJ2-5; perhaps TRBD1 as D (7 bases). The CDR3 totals 15 residues. V gave up 4 bases and J gave up 5 bases, with 16 bases separating them. Germline V lookup: CDR1 KGHDR, CDR2 SFDVKD. In DNA form, the CDR3 reads TGTGCCACCAGTGAGTCAGGGGGGCGACGGGAGACCCAGTACTTC. The encoded protein is CATSESGGRRETQYF.

This clonotype has at least ten counts. This chain links TRBV20-1 with TRBJ2-3; no reliable D call. The CDR3 is made up of 15 amino acids. The V and J ends lost 3 bases and 5 bases respectively, with 18 bases between them. Germline V lookup: CDR1 DFQATT, CDR2 SNEGSKA (reference sequence). This CDR3 is CSARDLVRTQDTQYF. The CDR3 DNA sequence: TGCAGTGCTAGGGACCTCGTGCGCACACAAGATACGCAGTATTTT.

This clonotype has a handful of counts. The chain has TRBV9 and TRBJ2-1; 8 bases are shared with TRBD2. The CDR3 is made up of 15 amino acids. The germline V gene encodes CDR1 SGDLS and CDR2 YYNGEE. Trimming removed 10 bases from V and 3 bases from J; junction bases left unmatched: 12. The CDR3 loop reads CASSSVAGGYNEQFF. Written as DNA, the CDR3 is TGTGCCTCCTCCTCTGTCGCGGGAGGCTACAATGAGCAGTTCTTC.

V is TRBV13 and J is TRBJ2-3; 10 bases agree with TRBD2. The CDR3 sequence is 17 residues long. Per the germline V gene, CDR1 is PRHDT and CDR2 is FYEKMQ (reference sequence). With V trimmed by 1 base and J by 3 bases, 7 bases remained unmatched. CDR3 sequence: CASSLVERGGMTDTQYF. CDR3 DNA: TGTGCCAGCAGCTTAGTGGAGCGGGGGGGCATGACAGATACGCAGTATTTT.

This clonotype was picked up a small number of times. The chain employs TRBV11-2 and TRBJ1-1; possibly TRBD1 for D (5 bases). The CDR3 totals 14 residues. V dropped 5 bases and J dropped 5 bases, with 15 bases sitting between them. Per the germline V gene, CDR1 is SGHAT and CDR2 is FQNNGV. The CDR3 DNA follows: TGTGCCAGCAGCGCCCCAGGGAGTTTGACTGAAGCTTTCTTT. Translated: CASSAPGSLTEAFF.

The rearrangement joins TRBV15 to TRBJ2-1, with 8 positions matching TRBD1. This CDR3 is built from 18 residues. Germline V gene lookup returns CDR1 LNHNV and CDR2 YYDKDF (reference sequence). The V segment lost 0 bases and the J segment 5 bases; nucleotides outside the gene matches: 12. In nucleotides, the CDR3 is TGTGCCACCAGCAGAGATCCCCCCCGGGACAGGTCTCACAATGAGCAGTTCTTC. It specifies CATSRDPPRDRSHNEQFF.

The genes are TRBV20-1 and TRBJ2-1; 7 bases fit TRBD2. The CDR3 runs 16 residues. CDR1 and CDR2 (germline): DFQATT, SNEGSKA (reference sequence). The V gene end was trimmed by 0 bases and the J gene end by 3 bases; junction bases not matched to a gene: 8. CDR3 loop: CSARDFREGVYNEQFF. The CDR3 nucleotides are TGCAGTGCTAGAGATTTTAGGGAGGGCGTCTACAATGAGCAGTTCTTC.

This clonotype was seen ten or more times. The V and J genes are TRBV4-3 and TRBJ2-1, with 7 bases aligning to TRBD2. In germline, CDR1 is LGHNA, CDR2 YSLEER. The V segment lost 3 bases and the J segment 3 bases; nucleotides outside the gene matches: 8. This CDR3 has 16 residues. CDR3 amino acids: CASSQMLGGGYNEQFF. CDR3 sequence (DNA): TGCGCCAGCAGCCAGATGTTGGGGGGGGGCTACAATGAGCAGTTCTTC.

In its sample, this clonotype was seen many times. The chain recombines TRBV4-3 with TRBJ1-4; TRBD1 is a possible D gene (5 bases). V lost 4 bases and J lost 7, with 16 bases in between. CDR3 size: 15 residues. Germline V gene data show CDR1 as LGHNA and CDR2 as YSLEER. The CDR3 region has the DNA TGCGCCAGCAGCCTTGAGGGTTCTGGGGGTGAAAAACTGTTTTTT. The encoded protein is CASSLEGSGGEKLFF.

This clonotype came up many times. The rearrangement uses TRBV7-9 and TRBJ2-7; 9 positions agree with TRBD2. CDR3 length equals 15 residues. V trimming: 8 bases; J trimming: 4 bases; junction bases outside the gene matches: 12. Germline lookup yields CDR1 SEHNR and CDR2 FQNEAQ (reference sequence). CDR3 loop: CASGRRREGRYEQYF. For the CDR3, the DNA is TGTGCCAGCGGTCGTCGGCGGGAGGGCCGTTACGAGCAGTACTTC.

The chain joins TRBV5-5 to TRBJ2-5; D is possibly TRBD2 (5 bases). V lost 4 bases, J lost 4 bases, and 11 bases lay in between. This CDR3 region has 13 residues. The germline gives CDR1 SGHKS, CDR2 YYEKEE (reference sequence). Written as DNA, the CDR3 is TGTGCCAGCAGCCGTCCGGGGTTAGAGACCCAGTACTTC. Amino acids: CASSRPGLETQYF.

The table lists this clonotype with a few counts. The chain carries TRBV28 and TRBJ2-1; TRBD1 matches 8 bases. Germline assignment: CDR1 MDHEN and CDR2 SYDVKM. J gave up 3 bases and V 7 bases, and 8 bases lay outside the gene matches. The CDR3 spans 15 residues. The CDR3 sequence: CASKPQGAVYNEQFF. The CDR3 coding sequence is TGTGCCAGCAAGCCTCAGGGGGCCGTCTACAATGAGCAGTTCTTC.

This clonotype was seen a few times. V gene TRBV9 combines with J gene TRBJ1-5, with a possible D match to TRBD1 (5 bases). Trimming shortened V by 0 bases and J by 3 bases, and 7 bases separated the two germline ends. The germline V gene has CDR1 SGDLS and CDR2 YYNGEE. CDR3 length equals 14 residues. The DNA of the CDR3 is TGTGCCAGCAGCGTAGGGGGGAACAATCAGCCCCAGCATTTT. Protein sequence: CASSVGGNNQPQHF.

This clonotype has at least ten counts. The CDR3, as DNA: TGTGCCACCAGTGATTTGCGTCACACCGGGGAGCTGTTTTTT. It yields the protein CATSDLRHTGELFF. The chain recombines TRBV24-1 with TRBJ2-2; D not certain. The germline V and J ends were trimmed by 0 bases and 3 bases, with 4 bases remaining between them. There are 14 residues in the CDR3. CDR1 and CDR2 from the germline V gene are KGHDR and SFDVKD.

CDR3 sequence (DNA): TGTGCCAGCAGTGGGGGACAGGTTGAGCCCGGGGAGCTGTTTTTT. Protein: CASSGGQVEPGELFF. The chain recombines TRBV6-1 with TRBJ2-2; the match to TRBD1 covers 8 bases. The germline V gene has CDR1 MNHNS and CDR2 SASEGT. There are 15 residues in the CDR3. Trimming at V came to 4 bases and at J to 6 bases, leaving 7 bases not matched to a gene.

This clonotype was seen only once. The V gene is TRBV6-5, the J gene TRBJ2-7, with TRBD2 as a possible D gene (7 bases). CDR1 is MNHEY, CDR2 SVGAGI, per germline. CDR3 length: 16 residues. V lost 2 bases, J lost 2 bases, and 16 bases lay in between. CDR3 amino acids: CASSYLGGRPTYEQYF. The CDR3 DNA is TGTGCCAGCAGTTACCTCGGGGGGCGGCCTACCTACGAGCAGTACTTC.

This clonotype was seen only a few times. The rearrangement joins TRBV9 to TRBJ2-2; TRBD2 is a possible D gene (6 bases). This CDR3 has 16 amino acids. Trimming removed 0 bases at V and 0 bases at J, with 9 bases between. Germline V CDR1 and CDR2: SGDLS, YYNGEE. CDR3 sequence reads: CASSVAGRTNTGELFF. In DNA, the CDR3 is TGTGCCAGCAGCGTAGCGGGGAGGACGAACACCGGGGAGCTGTTTTTT.

This clonotype was seen just once. The gene calls are TRBV24-1 and TRBJ2-1; tentative D call: TRBD2 (6 bases). V was shortened by 3 bases and J by 3 bases, with 17 bases between the two germline ends. Germline V CDR1 and CDR2: KGHDR, SFDVKD. The length of the CDR3 is 17 residues. Written as DNA, the CDR3 is TGTGCCACCAGTGATCCGCCCGGGGGAATAAGCTACAATGAGCAGTTCTTC. Residues: CATSDPPGGISYNEQFF.

This clonotype has more than one count but fewer than ten. The J gene is TRBJ2-5, the V gene TRBV10-3, with a tentative D call TRBD2 (5 bases). V was clipped by 4 bases and J by 5 bases, with 17 bases between them. Germline V lookup: CDR1 ENHRY, CDR2 SYGVKD. This CDR3 is built from 15 residues. CDR3 DNA sequence: TGTGCCATCAGTGCCCAATTCGGAGCGGCCGAGACCCAGTACTTC. Its protein is CAISAQFGAAETQYF.